These 10 T cell receptor beta chains originate from one sample sequenced in a study of a mutant IDH1 vaccine in newly diagnosed glioma. Only in-frame clones appear in the TCRdb table, and some are missing; sequencing was by immunoSEQ multiplex PCR. The repertoire has about 88,000 clones, about four fifths of them found once; the top ten carry roughly 5%. The time point was: baseline, week 1 (first vaccination visit). The sample's treatment: pre-vaccination baseline after standard-of-care therapy. Source: PBMCs, taken from a glioma patient treated with radiotherapy, temozolomide or both. The source is a man in his forties with glioma. Some clones in this sample may be carry-over from other donors' samples.

The DNA of the CDR3 is TGTGCCTGGAGTGTCAACTACGAGCAGTACTTC. Translating gives CAWSVNYEQYF. The V gene is TRBV30, the J gene TRBJ2-7; unclear D gene. V lost 0 bases and J lost 3, with 3 bases in between. The germline CDR1 and CDR2 sequences are GTSNPN and SVGIG (reference sequence). The CDR3 runs to 11 residues.

The genes are TRBV14 and TRBJ1-1, with a weak D call TRBD1 (6 bases). Germline CDR1 and CDR2: SGHDN and FVKESK. There are 13 residues in the CDR3. With 5 bases removed from V and 4 bases from J, the gap between germline ends came to 11 bases. The CDR3 DNA sequence: TGTGCCAGCAGCGCCTGGACAGTCACTGAAGCTTTCTTT. The encoded protein is CASSAWTVTEAFF.

DNA of the CDR3: TGTGCCAGCGGCGTGAGAGGGCTCGGGCAGCCCCAGCATTTT. Its protein is CASGVRGLGQPQHF. This chain uses TRBV2 with TRBJ1-5; D gene ambiguous. CDR1 SNHLY and CDR2 FYNNEI come from the germline V gene. The CDR3 is 14 amino acids. V lost 8 bases and J lost 7, with 18 bases in between.

CDR3 region: CTSSMTSGLDNEQFF. As DNA, the CDR3 is TGCACCAGCAGCATGACTAGCGGGCTTGACAATGAGCAGTTCTTC. The V gene is TRBV1, the J gene TRBJ2-1; the D segment call TRBD2 is taken from the table without a DNA check. TRBV1 is noted as a pseudogene. CDR3 length: 15 amino acids.

The chain combines TRBV19 with TRBJ1-5; 10 bases agree with TRBD1. Germline V CDR1 and CDR2: LNHDA, SQIVND (reference sequence). Unmatched junction bases numbered 11, after V lost 6 bases and J lost 6 bases. The CDR3 consists of 16 residues. Here the CDR3 reads CASSPPGQGGTQPQHF. The CDR3 DNA sequence: TGTGCCAGTAGCCCTCCCGGACAGGGGGGGACTCAGCCCCAGCATTTT.

The J gene is TRBJ1-1, the V gene TRBV4-1; TRBD1 agrees at 7 bases. Losses at the gene ends were 2 bases for V and 5 bases for J; bases not matched to a gene: 5. The CDR3 loop spans 14 amino acids. CDR1 is MGHRA, CDR2 YSYEKL, per germline. The CDR3 sequence: CASSQRGTATEAFF. The CDR3 DNA reads as TGCGCCAGCAGCCAAAGGGGGACAGCAACTGAAGCTTTCTTT.

The CDR3 sequence: CASRDRGGAYEQYF. DNA for the CDR3: TGTGCCAGCAGGGACAGGGGAGGGGCCTACGAGCAGTACTTC. The chain carries TRBV6-5 and TRBJ2-7; 9 bases map to TRBD1. Trimming at V came to 6 bases and at J to 2 bases, leaving 5 bases not matched to a gene. The germline V gene has CDR1 MNHEY and CDR2 SVGAGI. CDR3 length: 14 amino acids.

This clone was counted a single time. The chain employs TRBV11-2 and TRBJ2-3, with D unresolved. CDR1 and CDR2 (germline): SGHAT, FQNNGV. The germline V and J ends were trimmed by 0 bases and 7 bases, with 8 bases remaining between them. The CDR3 is 13 residues long. The CDR3 nucleotides are TGTGCCAGCAGCTTAGATCAATCCAATACGCAGTATTTT. Translated: CASSLDQSNTQYF.

The V and J genes are TRBV5-1 and TRBJ1-2; maybe TRBD1 (6 bases). Germline assignment: CDR1 SGHRS and CDR2 YFSETQ. This CDR3 region has 14 residues. The V and J ends lost 3 bases and 2 bases respectively, with 11 bases between them. CDR3 in amino acids: CASSSPQGNYGYTF. In DNA form, the CDR3 reads TGCGCCAGCAGCTCCCCACAGGGAAACTATGGCTACACCTTC.

The V and J genes are TRBV7-9 and TRBJ1-4, with D perhaps TRBD1 (6 bases). Germline CDR1 is SEHNR and CDR2 is FQNEAQ (reference sequence). This CDR3 has 18 amino acids. V lost 1 base and J lost 5, with 20 bases in between. CDR3 amino acids: CASSLVALRDKENEKLFF. The CDR3 region has the DNA TGTGCCAGCAGCTTAGTTGCGCTCCGGGACAAGGAAAATGAAAAACTGTTTTTT.